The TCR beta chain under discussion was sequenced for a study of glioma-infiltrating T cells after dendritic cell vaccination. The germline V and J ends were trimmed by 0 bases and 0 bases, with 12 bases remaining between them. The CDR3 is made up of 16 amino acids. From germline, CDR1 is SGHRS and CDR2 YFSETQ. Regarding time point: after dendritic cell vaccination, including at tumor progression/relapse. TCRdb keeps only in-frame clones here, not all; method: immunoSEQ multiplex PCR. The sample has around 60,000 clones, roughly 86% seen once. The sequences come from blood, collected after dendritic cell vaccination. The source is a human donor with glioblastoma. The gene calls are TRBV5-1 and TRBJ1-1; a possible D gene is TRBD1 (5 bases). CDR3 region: CASSLAGGMLNTEAFF. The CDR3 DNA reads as TGCGCCAGCAGCTTGGCCGGGGGGATGCTGAACACTGAAGCTTTCTTT.